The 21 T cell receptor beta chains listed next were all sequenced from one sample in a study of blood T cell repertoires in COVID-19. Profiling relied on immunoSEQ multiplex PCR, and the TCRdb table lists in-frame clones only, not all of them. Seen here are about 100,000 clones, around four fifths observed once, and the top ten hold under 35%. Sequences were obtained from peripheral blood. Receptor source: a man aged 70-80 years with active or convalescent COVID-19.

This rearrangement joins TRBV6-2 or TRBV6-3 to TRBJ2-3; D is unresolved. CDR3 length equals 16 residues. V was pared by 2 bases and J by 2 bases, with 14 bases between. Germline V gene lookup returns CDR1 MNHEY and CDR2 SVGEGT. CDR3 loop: CASSYRRHHDTDTQYF. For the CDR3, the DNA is TGTGCCAGCAGTTACAGGCGGCATCACGACACAGATACGCAGTATTTT.

CDR3 DNA: TGTGCCAGTAGTATAGTTGGGACACCGACTAGCACAGATACGCAGTATTTT. Translating gives CASSIVGTPTSTDTQYF. The chain links TRBV19 to TRBJ2-3; a weak D match, TRBD1 (6 bases). The CDR3 has 17 amino acids. Germline CDR1 LNHDA, CDR2 SQIVND (reference sequence). V was cut by 1 base and J by 0 bases, with 14 bases left in between.

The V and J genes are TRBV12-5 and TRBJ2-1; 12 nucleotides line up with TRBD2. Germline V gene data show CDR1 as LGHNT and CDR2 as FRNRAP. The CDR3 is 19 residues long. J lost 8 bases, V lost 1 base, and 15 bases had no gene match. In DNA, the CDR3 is TGTGCTAGTGGTTTGGACCGCATTCTAGCGGGAGGGCGTCGGGATGAGCAGTTCTTC. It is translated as CASGLDRILAGGRRDEQFF.

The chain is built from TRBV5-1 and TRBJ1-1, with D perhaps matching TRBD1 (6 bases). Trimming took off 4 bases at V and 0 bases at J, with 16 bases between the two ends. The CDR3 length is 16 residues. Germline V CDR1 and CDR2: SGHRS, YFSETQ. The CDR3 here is CASSLDSRRMNTEAFF. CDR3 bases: TGCGCCAGCAGCCTGGACAGCCGTCGCATGAACACTGAAGCTTTCTTT.

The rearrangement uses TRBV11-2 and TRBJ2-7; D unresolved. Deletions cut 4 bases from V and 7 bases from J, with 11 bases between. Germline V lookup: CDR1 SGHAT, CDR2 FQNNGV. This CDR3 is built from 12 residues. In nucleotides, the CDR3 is TGTGCCAGCAGCTCGGATGTGCGGGAGCAGTACTTC. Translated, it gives CASSSDVREQYF. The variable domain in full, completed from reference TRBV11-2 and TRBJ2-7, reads EAGVAQSPRYKIIEKRQSVAFWCNPISGHATLYWYQQILGQGPKLLIQFQNNGVVDDSQLPKDRFSAERLKGVDSTLKIQPAKLEDSAVYLCASSSDVREQYFGPGTRLTVT.

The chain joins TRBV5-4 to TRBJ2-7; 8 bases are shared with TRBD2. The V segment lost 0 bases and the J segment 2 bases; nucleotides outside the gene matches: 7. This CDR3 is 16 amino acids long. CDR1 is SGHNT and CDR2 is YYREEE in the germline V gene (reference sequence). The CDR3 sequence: CASSLGSGVRPYEQYF. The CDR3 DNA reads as TGTGCCAGCAGCTTGGGTAGCGGGGTAAGACCCTACGAGCAGTACTTC.

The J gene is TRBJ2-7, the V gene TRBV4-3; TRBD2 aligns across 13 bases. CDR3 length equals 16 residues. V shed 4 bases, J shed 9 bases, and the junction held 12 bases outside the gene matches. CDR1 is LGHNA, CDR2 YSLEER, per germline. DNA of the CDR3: TGCGCCAGCAGCCCAGAACCCGGACTAGCGGGAGCCGCGCAGTACTTC. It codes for CASSPEPGLAGAAQYF.

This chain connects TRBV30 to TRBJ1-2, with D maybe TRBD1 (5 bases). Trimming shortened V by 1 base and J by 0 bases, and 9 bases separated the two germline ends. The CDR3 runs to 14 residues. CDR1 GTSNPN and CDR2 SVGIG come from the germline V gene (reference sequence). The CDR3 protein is CAWSGRESNYGYTF. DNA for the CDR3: TGTGCCTGGAGTGGCAGGGAATCTAACTATGGCTACACCTTC. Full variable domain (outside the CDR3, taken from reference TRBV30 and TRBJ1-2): SQTIHQWPATLVQPVGSPLSLECTVEGTSNPNLYWYRQAAGRGLQLLFYSVGIGQISSEVPQNLSASRPQDRQFILSSKKLLLSDSGFYLCAWSGRESNYGYTFGSGTRLTVV.

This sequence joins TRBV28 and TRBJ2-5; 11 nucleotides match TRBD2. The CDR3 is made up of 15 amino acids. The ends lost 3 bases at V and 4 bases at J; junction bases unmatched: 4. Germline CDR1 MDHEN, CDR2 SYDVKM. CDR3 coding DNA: TGTGCCAGCAGTTTGTCCCTAGCGGGAGGAGAGACCCAGTACTTC. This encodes CASSLSLAGGETQYF.

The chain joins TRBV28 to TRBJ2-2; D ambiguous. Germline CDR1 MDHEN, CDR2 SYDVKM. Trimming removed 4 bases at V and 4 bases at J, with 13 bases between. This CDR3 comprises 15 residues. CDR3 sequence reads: CASSSRRAGTGELFF. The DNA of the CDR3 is TGTGCCAGCAGTTCAAGGAGAGCCGGCACCGGGGAGCTGTTTTTT.

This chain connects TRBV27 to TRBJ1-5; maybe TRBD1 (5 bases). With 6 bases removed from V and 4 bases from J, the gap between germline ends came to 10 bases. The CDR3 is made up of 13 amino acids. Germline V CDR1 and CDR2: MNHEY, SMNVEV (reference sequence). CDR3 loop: CASRKTGNQPQHF. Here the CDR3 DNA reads TGTGCCAGCAGAAAAACAGGAAATCAGCCCCAGCATTTT.

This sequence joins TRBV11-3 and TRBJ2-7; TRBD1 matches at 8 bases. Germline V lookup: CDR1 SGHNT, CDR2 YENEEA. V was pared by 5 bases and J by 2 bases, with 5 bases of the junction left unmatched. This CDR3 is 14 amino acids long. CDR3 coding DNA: TGTGCCAGCAGCCCCCCGGGACAGGCCTACGAGCAGTACTTC. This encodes CASSPPGQAYEQYF.

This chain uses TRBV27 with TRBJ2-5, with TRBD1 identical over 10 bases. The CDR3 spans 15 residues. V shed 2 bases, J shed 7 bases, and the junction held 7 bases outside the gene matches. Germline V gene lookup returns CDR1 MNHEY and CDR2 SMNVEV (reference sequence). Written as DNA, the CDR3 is TGTGCCAGCAGTTTAGGGGACAGGGGAGTGGGGACCCAGTACTTC. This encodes CASSLGDRGVGTQYF.

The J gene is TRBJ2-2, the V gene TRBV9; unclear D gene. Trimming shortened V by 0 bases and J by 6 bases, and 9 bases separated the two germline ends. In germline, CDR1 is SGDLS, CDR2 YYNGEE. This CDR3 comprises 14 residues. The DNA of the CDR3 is TGTGCCAGCAGCGTAGGGCCAGACTCCGGGGAGCTGTTTTTT. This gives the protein CASSVGPDSGELFF. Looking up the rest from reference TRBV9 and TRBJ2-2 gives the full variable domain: DSGVTQTPKHLITATGQRVTLRCSPRSGDLSVYWYQQSLDQGLQFLIQYYNGEERAKGNILERFSAQQFPDLHSELNLSSLELGDSALYFCASSVGPDSGELFFGEGSRLTVL.

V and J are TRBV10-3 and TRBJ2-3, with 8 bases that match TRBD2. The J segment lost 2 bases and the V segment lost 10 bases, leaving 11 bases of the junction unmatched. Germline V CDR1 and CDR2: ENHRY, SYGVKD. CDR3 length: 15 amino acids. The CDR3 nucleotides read TGTGCCACCTCCCCAGCGGGAGAGGACACAGATACGCAGTATTTT. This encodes CATSPAGEDTDTQYF.

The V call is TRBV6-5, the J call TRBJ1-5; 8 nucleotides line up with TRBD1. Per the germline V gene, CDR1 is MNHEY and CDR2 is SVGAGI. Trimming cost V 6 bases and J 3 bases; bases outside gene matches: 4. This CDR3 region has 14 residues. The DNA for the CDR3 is TGTGCCAGCAGGGGGACAGGATTCAATCAGCCCCAGCATTTT. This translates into CASRGTGFNQPQHF.

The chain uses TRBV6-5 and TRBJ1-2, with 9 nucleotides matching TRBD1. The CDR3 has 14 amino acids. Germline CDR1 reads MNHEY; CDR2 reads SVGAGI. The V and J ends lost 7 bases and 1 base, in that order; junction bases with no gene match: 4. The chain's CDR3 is CASKTTGGNYGYTF. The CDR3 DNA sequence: TGTGCCAGCAAAACGACAGGGGGTAACTATGGCTACACCTTC.

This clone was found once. The CDR3 here is CSAKTTNQPQHF. CDR3 nucleotides: TGCAGCGCAAAGACAACTAATCAGCCCCAGCATTTT. The chain joins TRBV29-1 to TRBJ1-5; D not certain. CDR1 SQVTM and CDR2 ANQGSEA come from the germline V gene. The V end was cut by 7 bases, the J end by 4 bases, with 11 bases between. CDR3 length: 12 amino acids.

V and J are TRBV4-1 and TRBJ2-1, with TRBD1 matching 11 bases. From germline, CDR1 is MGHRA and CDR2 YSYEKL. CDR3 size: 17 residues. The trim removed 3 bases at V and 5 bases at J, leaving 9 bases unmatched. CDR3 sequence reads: CASSHPMGQGENNEQFF. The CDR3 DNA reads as TGCGCCAGCAGCCACCCCATGGGACAGGGGGAAAACAATGAGCAGTTCTTC.

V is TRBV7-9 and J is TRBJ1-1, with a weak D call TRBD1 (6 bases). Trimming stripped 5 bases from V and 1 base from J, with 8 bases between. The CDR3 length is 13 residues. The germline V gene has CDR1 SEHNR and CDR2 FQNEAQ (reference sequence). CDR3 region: CASSRTANTEAFF. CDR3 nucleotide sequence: TGTGCCAGCAGCCGGACAGCGAACACTGAAGCTTTCTTT.

The CDR3 bases are TGTGCCAGCATGAACAGGGCTAACTCTGGAAACACCATATATTTT. Protein product: CASMNRANSGNTIYF. The V and J genes are TRBV6-6 and TRBJ1-3, with a possible D match to TRBD1 (6 bases). Germline-derived CDR1 and CDR2 are MNHNY and SVGAGI (reference sequence). This CDR3 is 15 amino acids long. Trimming removed 7 bases from V and 0 bases from J, with 13 bases in between.